Listed below are T cell receptor beta chains from one sample, sequenced in a study of blood T cell repertoires in COVID-19. The method was immunoSEQ multiplex PCR; TCRdb's version includes in-frame clones alone and lacks a portion of them. Of fewer than 130,000 clones listed, 76% are singletons. Sequenced input: peripheral blood. Receptors were obtained from a woman of 80 years or more with acute or convalescent COVID-19. Each CDR3 is given with its conserved first and last residue. A D gene is named only where the DNA matches it firmly. Clone size is stated in some rows and not others, as once, few, many or a class when expanded.

abundance	v_gene	d_gene	j_gene	CDR3nt	CDR3aa
NA	TRBV6-2/TRBV6-3	NA	TRBJ2-3	TGTGCCAGCAGTTATTTTCTCGGGGAGACGGATGCAGATACGCAGTATTTT	CASSYFLGETDADTQYF
few	TRBV6-5	NA	TRBJ1-4	TGTGCCAGCAGTTACTCGACGGGGGGAAAACTGTTTTTT	CASSYSTGGKLFF
NA	TRBV7-8	NA	TRBJ1-4	TGTGCCAGCAGCTTACAGGGGATTCCGGCTGAAAAACTGTTTTTT	CASSLQGIPAEKLFF
NA	TRBV3-1/TRBV3-2	NA	TRBJ2-7	TGTGCCAGCAGCCGGGGGGGCGGCTACGAGCAGTACTTC	CASSRGGGYEQYF
few	TRBV6-5	NA	TRBJ2-3	TGTGCCAGCAGTTGGGACGGACAGCCCACAGATACGCAGTATTTT	CASSWDGQPTDTQYF
few	TRBV7-6	TRBD1	TRBJ1-6	TGTGCCAGCAGCAAACGGGACAGCAATTCACCCCTCCACTTT	CASSKRDSNSPLHF
NA	TRBV19	NA	TRBJ1-2	TGTGCCAGTAGTTTGGACAGCCAAAACTATGGCTACACCTTC	CASSLDSQNYGYTF
NA	TRBV30	NA	TRBJ2-5	TGTGCCTGGAGTTCTGTAGGCCAGACCCAGGCCCAGTACTTC	CAWSSVGQTQAQYF
NA	TRBV28	TRBD1	TRBJ1-2	TGTGCCAGCAGGACAGGGGGAGGTTCTGAGTATGGCTACACCTTC	CASRTGGGSEYGYTF
NA	TRBV3-1/TRBV3-2	TRBD1	TRBJ2-7	TGTGCCAGCAGCCACCCGACAGGGGTCCCCTACGAGCAGTACTTC	CASSHPTGVPYEQYF
NA	TRBV18	TRBD2	TRBJ2-1	TGTGCCAGCTCACCACCCATAGCGGGAGGTGGGCTTGCTGAGCAGTTCTTC	CASSPPIAGGGLAEQFF